This T cell receptor beta chain was sequenced in a study of blood T cell repertoires in COVID-19. For the study at large: Whether acute or convalescent, the COVID-19 samples came from the United States, Italy and Spain. The cDNA or gDNA used as material had been derived from T cells, B-cell-depleted T cells, or PBMCs.

The V and J ends lost 6 bases and 6 bases, in that order; junction bases with no gene match: 6. The CDR3 runs to 15 residues. Germline lookup yields CDR1 SEHNR and CDR2 FQNEAQ (reference sequence). Original data processing: Researchers report that nucleated cell counts were estimated from reference gene primer amplification. Data came from immunoSEQ multiplex PCR; TCRdb stores just in-frame clones and leaves some out. The V and J calls and clone size were taken over from that table, and D and trimming were inferred from the DNA. The repertoire has 150,000 to 160,000 clones, 75% to 90% of them found once; the top ten carry around 0.62%.

The rearrangement uses TRBV7-9 and TRBJ2-2, with TRBD1 identical over 11 bases. This receptor was taken from a man aged 60 to 75 with acute or convalescent COVID-19. Sequenced sample: peripheral blood. The CDR3 nucleotides read TGTGCCAGCAGTCCGGGACAGGGGGACCCCGGGGAGCTGTTTTTT. Amino acids: CASSPGQGDPGELFF.